The source of this T cell receptor (beta chain) is a study of cytomegalovirus exposure and HLA in healthy donors. Notes on the study in general: Earlier analysis found most TCR beta V segments productive about 90% or about 30% of the time. According to the study, about 180 TCR beta chains were cytomegalovirus-associated. It was reported in a later analysis that an Asian-associated ancestry cluster showed fewer N-insertions than the roughly 660-donor mean.

In the case of this clone: Its cognate antigen is unknown.

The PCR was carried out with 60 Vbeta primers and 13 Jbeta primers. Repertoires were generated with immunoSEQ multiplex PCR, while TCRdb's copy carries only in-frame clones and drops some. This table lists about 79,000 clones. The V gene's germline CDR1 is SQVTM and CDR2 ANQGSEA. V lost 2 bases to trimming and J lost 4 bases; unmatched junction nucleotides: 2. The CDR3 contains 13 residues. The TCR originated in a man aged 25 to 40 in good health and CMV-seronegative. This sequence joins TRBV29-1 and TRBJ2-3; 8 bases fit TRBD2. The material sequenced was PBMCs. The CDR3 DNA reads TGCAGCGTTGAACGGGGGGGCGCAGATACGCAGTATTTT. Protein product: CSVERGGADTQYF.